This TCR beta chain was captured by sequencing in a study of T cells in Graves' hyperthyroidism and ophthalmopathy. General study points: From stable hyperthyroidism, ophthalmopathy was set apart by a 13 V-J model. Ophthalmopathy got predicted by the model a median approximately 6.4 months before its onset.

The V and J ends lost 2 bases and 4 bases respectively, with 12 bases between them. The CDR3 extends over 14 amino acids. This clonotype occurred a few times. What it binds is not known. There were TCR beta CDR3 regions amplified from RNA transcripts. TCR CDR3 regions were first amplified by RT-PCR with HTBI primers. Using its own MiXCR run on the multiplex PCR reads, TCRdb lists one record per CDR3 protein. The sample shows about 700,000 distinct CDR3 sequences, about 14% of them seen only once. The chain uses TRBV12-3 or TRBV12-4 and TRBJ2-7, with D unclear. The sample consisted of blood. This TCR was sampled from a woman younger than 30 with Graves' hyperthyroidism. The CDR3 here is CASSLLTPPYEQYF. Written as DNA, the CDR3 is TGTGCCAGCAGTTTATTGACTCCACCGTACGAGCAGTACTTC.